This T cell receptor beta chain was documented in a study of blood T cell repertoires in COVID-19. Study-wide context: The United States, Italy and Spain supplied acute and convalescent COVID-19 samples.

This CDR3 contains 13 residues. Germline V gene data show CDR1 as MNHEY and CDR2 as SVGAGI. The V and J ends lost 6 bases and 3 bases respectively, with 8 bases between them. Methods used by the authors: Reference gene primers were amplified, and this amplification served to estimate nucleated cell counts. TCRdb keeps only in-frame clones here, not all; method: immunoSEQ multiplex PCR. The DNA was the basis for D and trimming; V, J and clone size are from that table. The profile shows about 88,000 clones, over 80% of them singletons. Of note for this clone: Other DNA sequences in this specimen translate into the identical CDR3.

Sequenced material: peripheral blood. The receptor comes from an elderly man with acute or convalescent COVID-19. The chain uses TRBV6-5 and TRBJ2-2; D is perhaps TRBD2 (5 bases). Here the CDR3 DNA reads TGTGCCAGCAGGAGGGTGGACACCGGGGAGCTGTTTTTT. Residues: CASRRVDTGELFF.